This T cell receptor beta chain was sequenced during a study of shared clonotypes between healthy human individuals. The table came from immunoSEQ multiplex PCR; TCRdb's copy has only in-frame clones and leaves some out. The sample contains some 2.3 million clones, 93% of which appear only once. CD4+ cells underwent separation, giving CD45RA+ naive and CD45RA-negative memory subsets. The CDR3 extends over 15 amino acids. CDR1 SGHVS and CDR2 FQNEAQ come from the germline V gene. Trimming took 5 bases from V and 3 from J, leaving 17 bases between them. The gene calls are TRBV7-8 and TRBJ2-7, with D tentatively TRBD1 or TRBD2 (6 bases each). Sequenced sample: naive CD4+ T cells from PBMCs. Subset in this sample: CD45RA+ positively selected. This TCR was sampled from a man between 18 and 29 years old in good health. Some clones in this sample may be carry-over from other donors' samples. CDR3: CASSLDGGYGYEQYF. CDR3 nucleotides: TGTGCCAGCAGCCTCGACGGGGGCTACGGCTACGAGCAGTACTTC. Using reference TRBV7-8 and TRBJ2-7 for the parts outside the CDR3, the full variable domain is GAGVSQSPRYKVAKRGQDVALRCDPISGHVSLFWYQQALGQGPEFLTYFQNEAQLDKSGLPSDRFFAERPEGSVSTLKIQRTQQEDSAVYLCASSLDGGYGYEQYFGPGTRLTVT.